Below, 16 T cell receptor beta chains from the same sample are listed, as sequenced in a study of blood T cell repertoires in COVID-19. The data were produced by immunoSEQ multiplex PCR, yet TCRdb's version contains in-frame clones alone and is incomplete. Of 350,000 to 450,000 clones detected, about 88% appear once; the ten largest clones hold around 1.5%. Specimen: peripheral blood. The receptors were gathered from a woman between 40 and 55 years old with COVID-19, enrolled during active disease.

The J gene is TRBJ1-1, the V gene TRBV4-3; TRBD1 might be the D (5 bases). Trimming shortened V by 5 bases and J by 2 bases, and 12 bases separated the two germline ends. The germline CDR1 and CDR2 sequences are LGHNA and YSLEER. The CDR3 spans 14 residues. In DNA, the CDR3 is TGCGCCAGCAGCGGGGCGATCTTTAACACTGAAGCTTTCTTT. As protein: CASSGAIFNTEAFF.

The chain is built from TRBV9 and TRBJ2-1; 9 nucleotides match TRBD2. The V gene's germline CDR1 is SGDLS and CDR2 YYNGEE. The CDR3 covers 16 residues. After removal of 1 base from V and 3 bases from J, the junction contained 5 bases not matched to a gene. In nucleotides, the CDR3 is TGTGCCAGCAGCGTACCCAGCGGGGGGCTCTACAATGAGCAGTTCTTC. It codes for CASSVPSGGLYNEQFF.

The chain uses TRBV5-4 and TRBJ1-2; 7 bases are a match to TRBD1. The ends lost 4 bases at V and 5 bases at J; junction bases unmatched: 5. The CDR3 loop spans 13 amino acids. Per germline, CDR1 SGHNT and CDR2 YYREEE (reference sequence). The CDR3 coding sequence is TGTGCCAGCAGCGAGGGACAGTTATATGGCTACACCTTC. It encodes CASSEGQLYGYTF.

The chain couples TRBV9 to TRBJ1-5; D is uncertain. Per the germline V gene, CDR1 is SGDLS and CDR2 is YYNGEE. The ends were cut back, 6 bases at V and 6 bases at J, with 22 bases in the middle. The CDR3 is made up of 16 amino acids. The CDR3 here is CASTRGGPRKVQPQHF. For the CDR3, the DNA is TGTGCCAGCACCCGTGGCGGCCCGCGTAAGGTTCAGCCCCAGCATTTT.

The J gene is TRBJ1-1, the V gene TRBV6-5; D ambiguous. Germline CDR1 reads MNHEY; CDR2 reads SVGAGI. Trimming stripped 2 bases from V and 1 base from J, with 14 bases between. The CDR3 contains 16 residues. The DNA for the CDR3 is TGTGCCAGCAGTTACATCGGGGTAGGGCCGAACACTGAAGCTTTCTTT. Translation gives CASSYIGVGPNTEAFF.

The table lists this clone with a few counts. This chain uses TRBV2 with TRBJ1-2; 8 bases map to TRBD1. Germline values: CDR1 SNHLY, CDR2 FYNNEI. The CDR3 is made up of 13 amino acids. V lost 7 bases to trimming and J lost 7 bases; unmatched junction nucleotides: 8. This CDR3 reads CASTPGGSGGYTF. CDR3 bases: TGTGCCAGCACCCCAGGGGGCTCGGGTGGCTACACCTTC.

This clone was detected once. The chain links TRBV5-1 to TRBJ1-6, with 10 positions matching TRBD1. Germline values: CDR1 SGHRS, CDR2 YFSETQ. The V gene end was trimmed by 4 bases and the J gene end by 10 bases; junction bases not matched to a gene: 8. CDR3 length: 15 residues. The CDR3 here is CASSAPGTGVSPLHF. The CDR3 DNA reads as TGCGCCAGCAGCGCCCCCGGGACAGGGGTCTCACCCCTCCACTTT.

The rearrangement joins TRBV29-1 to TRBJ2-3; TRBD2 matches at 10 bases. The V and J ends lost 1 base and 3 bases, in that order; junction bases with no gene match: 4. The CDR3 extends over 15 amino acids. The germline gives CDR1 SQVTM, CDR2 ANQGSEA. The CDR3 sequence: CSVEVLAGVTDTQYF. As DNA, the CDR3 is TGCAGCGTTGAAGTTCTAGCGGGAGTGACAGATACGCAGTATTTT.

This rearrangement joins TRBV5-8 to TRBJ2-4; a possible D gene is TRBD1 (6 bases). Deletions cut 7 bases from V and 6 bases from J, with 14 bases between. The length of the CDR3 is 13 residues. Germline CDR1 reads SGHTS; CDR2 reads YDEGEE. CDR3 DNA: TGTGCCAGCTTTGTCCAGGGGCTAAACATTCAGTACTTC. Translation: CASFVQGLNIQYF.

The CDR3 spells CASSEDRQKVNYGYTF. CDR3 DNA sequence: TGTGCCAGCAGCGAGGACCGACAGAAAGTTAACTATGGCTACACCTTC. The chain recombines TRBV7-2 with TRBJ1-2, with D perhaps matching TRBD1 (5 bases). CDR1 and CDR2 (germline): SGHTA, FQGNSA. The CDR3 spans 16 residues. The germline V and J ends were trimmed by 5 bases and 1 base, with 17 bases remaining between them.

V gene TRBV5-5 combines with J gene TRBJ2-7, with D possibly TRBD1 on 6 matching bases. Deletions cut 4 bases from V and 5 bases from J, with 10 bases between. The CDR3 runs 12 residues. CDR1 is SGHKS, CDR2 YYEKEE, per germline (reference sequence). The CDR3 bases are TGTGCCAGCAGCCTCACAGGGAACGAGCAGTACTTC. Amino acid sequence: CASSLTGNEQYF.

The chain employs TRBV5-1 and TRBJ1-4; 7 positions match TRBD1. Germline CDR1 is SGHRS and CDR2 is YFSETQ. The CDR3 totals 19 residues. V lost 4 bases to trimming and J lost 0 bases; unmatched junction nucleotides: 15. CDR3 protein: CASSRGSGGGWATNEKLFF. The CDR3 DNA is TGCGCCAGCAGCCGCGGGTCAGGGGGTGGATGGGCAACTAATGAAAAACTGTTTTTT.

This clone appeared a single time. The gene calls are TRBV14 and TRBJ2-1, with 8 bases aligning to TRBD1. The CDR3 has 13 residues. The J segment lost 9 bases and the V segment lost 5 bases, leaving 6 bases of the junction unmatched. Germline V gives CDR1 SGHDN, CDR2 FVKESK. The CDR3 loop reads CASSVGQGGEQFF. The DNA for the CDR3 is TGTGCCAGCAGCGTAGGACAGGGAGGTGAGCAGTTCTTC. Based on the CDR3 plus reference TRBV14 and TRBJ2-1, the full variable domain is EAGVTQFPSHSVIEKGQTVTLRCDPISGHDNLYWYRRVMGKEIKFLLHFVKESKQDESGMPNNRFLAERTGGTYSTLKVQPAELEDSGVYFCASSVGQGGEQFFGPGTRLTVL.

On this clone: The sample carries other DNA sequences with the same CDR3. The J gene is TRBJ1-2, the V gene TRBV7-2, with D hard to call. The CDR3 is 13 amino acids. The germline V and J ends were trimmed by 2 bases and 1 base, with 5 bases remaining between them. CDR1 SGHTA and CDR2 FQGNSA come from the germline V gene. CDR3 nucleotide sequence: TGTGCCAGCAGCTTAAACAGTAACTATGGCTACACCTTC. Translating it yields CASSLNSNYGYTF.

The CDR3 sequence is CAISEQGTLSGTQYF. The DNA for the CDR3 is TGTGCCATCAGCGAACAGGGGACCCTCTCGGGTACGCAGTATTTT. J is TRBJ2-3 and V is TRBV10-3; 7 bases are a match to TRBD1. Germline-derived CDR1 and CDR2 are ENHRY and SYGVKD. The CDR3 is 15 amino acids. V was clipped by 6 bases and J by 8 bases; unmatched bases: 14.

The rearrangement joins TRBV7-9 to TRBJ1-4, with D hard to call. CDR3 length: 14 residues. Trimming removed 4 bases from V and 4 bases from J, with 10 bases in between. From germline, CDR1 is SEHNR and CDR2 FQNEAQ (reference sequence). The CDR3 bases are TGTGCCAGCAGCTCGGACTTGTATAATGAAAAACTGTTTTTT. Its translation is CASSSDLYNEKLFF.